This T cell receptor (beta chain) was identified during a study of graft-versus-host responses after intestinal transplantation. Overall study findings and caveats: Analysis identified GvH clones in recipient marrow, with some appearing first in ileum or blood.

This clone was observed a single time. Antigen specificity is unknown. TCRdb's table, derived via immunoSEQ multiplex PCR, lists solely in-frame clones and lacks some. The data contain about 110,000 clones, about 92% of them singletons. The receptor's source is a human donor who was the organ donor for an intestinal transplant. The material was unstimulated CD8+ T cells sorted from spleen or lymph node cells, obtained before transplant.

CDR3 DNA: TGTGCCAGCAGTTCCCGACAGGGGGCTAACTATGGCTACACCTTC. It yields the protein CASSSRQGANYGYTF. V is TRBV28 and J is TRBJ1-2, with 9 positions matching TRBD1. Germline V gene data show CDR1 as MDHEN and CDR2 as SYDVKM. The junction had 3 bases not matched to a gene; V was cut back by 4 bases and J by 0 bases. This CDR3 region has 15 residues.